This is a list of T cell receptor beta chains from one sample in a study of CD8+CD57+ T cells in acquired aplastic anemia. Using its own MiXCR run on the reads, TCRdb lists one record per CDR3 protein. The sample includes 450,000 to 550,000 distinct CDR3 sequences, around 30% of them seen just once. Material for sequencing was sorted CD4+, CD8+, or CD8+CD57+ T cells (not recorded which) from PBMCs. These receptors were obtained from a human donor with aplastic anemia. The CDR3 runs from the conserved cysteine through the conserved F or W. The D gene is left open where the match is weak. Some rows have no size entry. The others give once, few or many, or a class for an expanded clone.

J gene	V gene	D gene	clone size	CDR3 protein	CDR3 DNA
TRBJ2-7	TRBV20-1	-	few	CSARNPTPTYEQYF	TGCAGTGCTAGAAACCCTACACCGACCTACGAGCAGTACTTC
TRBJ1-1	TRBV19	-	many	CASSRTVTNTEAFF	TGTGCCAGTAGCAGGACAGTAACGAACACTGAAGCTTTCTTT
TRBJ2-7	TRBV29-1	TRBD1	many	CSVDQGAYEQYF	TGCAGCGTTGACCAGGGGGCTTACGAGCAGTACTTC
TRBJ2-4	TRBV7-6	-	-	CASSLSTPDGTGAKNIQYF	TGTGCCAGCAGCTTAAGTACCCCAGACGGAACGGGAGCCAAAAACATTCAGTACTTC
TRBJ2-7	TRBV4-1	-	many	CASSRVGQTYEQYF	TGCGCCAGCAGCCGGGTCGGCCAAACCTACGAGCAGTACTTC
TRBJ2-3	TRBV3-1	-	few	CASSQEGGRSDTQYF	TGTGCCAGCAGCCAAGAGGGGGGCAGGTCAGATACGCAGTATTTT
TRBJ2-7	TRBV24-1	TRBD2	-	CATSDLSSGSYEQYF	TGTGCCACCAGTGATTTGTCTAGCGGGAGCTACGAGCAGTACTTC
TRBJ1-2	TRBV19	-	many	CASSIGFGYTF	TGTGCCAGTAGTATTGGCTTTGGCTACACCTTC
TRBJ1-2	TRBV5-1	TRBD1	few	CTSSLDISGQGSGGYTF	TGCACCAGCAGCTTGGATATTTCGGGACAGGGGAGTGGTGGCTACACCTTC
TRBJ1-1	TRBV25-1	TRBD1	-	CASSQTGGSEAFF	TGTGCCAGCAGCCAGACAGGGGGGAGCGAAGCTTTCTTT
TRBJ2-1	TRBV7-3	TRBD1	-	CASSSTGTYNEQFF	TGTGCCAGCAGCTCGACAGGGACCTACAATGAGCAGTTCTTC
TRBJ2-7	TRBV7-2	-	many	CASSPGRTGYEQYF	TGTGCCAGCAGCCCCGGGAGGACAGGTTACGAGCAGTACTTC
TRBJ1-2	TRBV5-5	-	-	CASSLNSGPGYTF	TGTGCCAGCAGCCTGAACAGTGGACCTGGCTACACCTTC
TRBJ2-7	TRBV10-1	-	-	CASSNLRSDAYEQYF	TGCGCCAGCAGTAATCTTCGGTCGGATGCCTACGAGCAGTACTTC
TRBJ1-2	TRBV6-1	-	-	CASSDLTRQLGYTF	TGTGCCAGCAGTGACCTAACCCGACAACTGGGCTACACCTTC
TRBJ1-4	TRBV4-2	TRBD1	few	CASSQGTGMEKLFF	TGTGCCAGCAGCCAAGGGACAGGGATGGAAAAACTGTTTTTT
TRBJ2-7	TRBV5-1	TRBD1	-	CASSFYTGTGIPGEQYF	TGCGCCAGCAGCTTCTACACCGGGACAGGGATCCCTGGTGAGCAGTACTTC
TRBJ2-1	TRBV12-3/TRBV12-4	-	-	CASSLRQGGIGNEQFF	TGTGCCAGCAGTCTAAGACAGGGAGGGATAGGGAATGAGCAGTTCTTC
TRBJ1-1	TRBV29-1	-	-	CSVDHHMNTEAFF	TGCAGCGTTGACCATCACATGAACACTGAAGCTTTCTTT
TRBJ1-2	TRBV3-1	TRBD1	-	CASSQGWTGNGYTF	TGTGCCAGCAGCCAAGGGTGGACAGGTAATGGCTACACCTTC
TRBJ1-1	TRBV25-1	-	many	CASSEISVGHPEAFF	TGTGCCAGCAGTGAAATTTCTGTAGGGCACCCTGAAGCTTTCTTT
TRBJ1-5	TRBV19	-	many	CASSIGAEQPQHF	TGTGCCAGTAGTATAGGCGCAGAGCAGCCCCAGCATTTT
TRBJ2-7	TRBV18	TRBD1	-	CASSPAVESPGQGLYKQYF	TGTGCCAGCTCACCAGCGGTGGAATCTCCCGGACAGGGGTTGTACAAGCAGTACTTC
TRBJ2-7	TRBV2	TRBD1	-	CASNPGQGAEEQYF	TGTGCCAGCAACCCGGGACAGGGGGCTGAGGAGCAGTACTTC
TRBJ1-2	TRBV4-1	TRBD1	-	CASSQRDRERGYGYTF	TGCGCCAGCAGCCAAAGGGACAGGGAAAGGGGCTATGGCTACACCTTC
TRBJ2-7	TRBV4-3	-	many	CASSQVWTNEQYF	TGCGCCAGCAGCCAAGTGTGGACAAACGAGCAGTACTTC
TRBJ2-6	TRBV4-2	-	-	CASSPGRSGGANVLTF	TGTGCCAGCAGCCCGGGACGGTCTGGAGGGGCCAACGTCCTGACTTTC
TRBJ1-4	TRBV29-1	-	few	CSVETNEKLFF	TGCAGCGTCGAGACTAATGAAAAACTGTTTTTT
TRBJ2-5	TRBV6-1	-	-	CASSADSPPVETQYF	TGTGCCAGCAGTGCGGACAGTCCACCGGTGGAGACCCAGTACTTC
TRBJ1-3	TRBV24-1	-	-	CATSDPTAGLAGNTIYF	TGTGCCACCAGTGATCCCACTGCGGGGCTAGCTGGAAACACCATATATTTT
TRBJ1-1	TRBV25-1	-	-	CASSPLGSSIQRNTEAFF	TGTGCCAGCTCACCTTTGGGCAGCTCTATCCAGAGGAACACTGAAGCTTTCTTT
TRBJ1-5	TRBV12-3/TRBV12-4	TRBD1	-	CASRDTGTGGVGQPQHF	TGTGCCAGCAGAGACACCGGGACAGGGGGCGTGGGCCAGCCCCAGCATTTT
TRBJ2-7	TRBV20-1	TRBD1	-	CSAPFGTGGPYEQYF	TGCAGTGCCCCTTTCGGGACAGGGGGCCCTTACGAGCAGTACTTC
TRBJ2-3	TRBV20-1	-	-	CSAGAGPLGTDTQYF	TGCAGTGCCGGTGCGGGCCCTTTAGGAACAGATACGCAGTATTTT
TRBJ1-3	TRBV9	-	-	CASSHSTGHGRGDTIYF	TGTGCCAGCAGCCACTCCACGGGGCACGGTAGGGGTGACACCATATATTTT
TRBJ2-3	TRBV15	TRBD1	many	CATSDRQGADTQYF	TGTGCCACCAGCGACCGACAGGGCGCAGATACGCAGTATTTT
TRBJ1-2	TRBV11-2	-	many	CASSFGPHAGGYTF	TGTGCCAGCAGCTTCGGGCCCCACGCGGGTGGCTACACCTTC
TRBJ1-6	TRBV30	-	-	CAWSVARNSPLHF	TGTGCCTGGAGTGTAGCTAGGAATTCACCCCTCCACTTT
TRBJ2-1	TRBV9	-	-	CASGGEQFF	TGTGCCAGCGGGGGTGAGCAGTTCTTC
TRBJ2-1	TRBV24-1	-	few	CATRQGSYNEQFF	TGTGCCACCCGCCAGGGCTCCTACAATGAGCAGTTCTTC
TRBJ1-1	TRBV2	TRBD1	many	CASTRTGVNTEAFF	TGTGCCAGCACAAGGACAGGCGTGAACACTGAAGCTTTCTTT
TRBJ1-2	TRBV5-1	-	many	CASNGDGNYGYTF	TGCGCCAGCAACGGGGACGGGAACTATGGCTACACCTTC